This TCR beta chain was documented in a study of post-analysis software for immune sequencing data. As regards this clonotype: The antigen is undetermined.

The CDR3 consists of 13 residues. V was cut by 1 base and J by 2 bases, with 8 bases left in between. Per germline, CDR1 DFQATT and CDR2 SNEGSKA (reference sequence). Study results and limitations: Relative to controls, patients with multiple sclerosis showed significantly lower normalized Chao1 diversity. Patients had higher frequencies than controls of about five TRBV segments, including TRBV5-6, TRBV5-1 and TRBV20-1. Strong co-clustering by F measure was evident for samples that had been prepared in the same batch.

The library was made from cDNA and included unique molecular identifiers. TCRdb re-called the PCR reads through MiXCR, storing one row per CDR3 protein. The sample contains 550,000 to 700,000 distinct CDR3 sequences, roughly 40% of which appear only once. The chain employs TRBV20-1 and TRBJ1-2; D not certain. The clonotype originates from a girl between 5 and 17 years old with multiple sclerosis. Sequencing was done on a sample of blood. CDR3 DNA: TGCAGTGCTAGAGTTCTGGGGAACTATGGCTACACCTTC. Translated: CSARVLGNYGYTF.